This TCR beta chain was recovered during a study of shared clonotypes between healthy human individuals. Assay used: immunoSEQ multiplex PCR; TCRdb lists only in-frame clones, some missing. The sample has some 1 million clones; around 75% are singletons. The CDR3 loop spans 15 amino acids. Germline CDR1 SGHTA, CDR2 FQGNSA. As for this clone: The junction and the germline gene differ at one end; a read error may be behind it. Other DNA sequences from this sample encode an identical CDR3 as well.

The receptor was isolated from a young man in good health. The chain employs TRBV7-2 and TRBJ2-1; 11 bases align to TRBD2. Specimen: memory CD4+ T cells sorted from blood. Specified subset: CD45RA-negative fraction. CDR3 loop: CASSLAGGPYNEQFF. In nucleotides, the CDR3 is TGTGCCAGCAGTTTAGCGGGAGGGCCCTACAATGAGCAGTTCTTC. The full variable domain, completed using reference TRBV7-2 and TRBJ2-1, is GAGVSQSPSNKVTEKGKDVELRCDPISGHTALYWYRQSLGQGLEFLIYFQGNSAPDKSGLPSDRFSAERTGGSVSTLTIQRTQQEDSAVYLCASSLAGGPYNEQFFGPGTRLTVL.